The source of this T cell receptor (beta chain) is a study of control samples from healthy donors and cancer patients. The CDR3 covers 14 residues. Germline V gene sequence: CDR1 SGDLS, CDR2 YYNGEE. Trimming took off 0 bases at V and 8 bases at J, with 12 bases between the two ends. The protocol was immunoSEQ multiplex PCR, while the TCRdb copy is restricted to in-frame clones and leaves out a portion. This table lists roughly 200,000 clones. This clonotype was obtained from a woman in her 30s in good health. The specimen was blood. This chain joins TRBV9 and TRBJ2-4, with D possibly TRBD1 on 5 matching bases. The CDR3 DNA reads TGTGCCAGCAGCGTAGCCCCAGGGTCGGACATTCAGTACTTC. This translates into CASSVAPGSDIQYF.